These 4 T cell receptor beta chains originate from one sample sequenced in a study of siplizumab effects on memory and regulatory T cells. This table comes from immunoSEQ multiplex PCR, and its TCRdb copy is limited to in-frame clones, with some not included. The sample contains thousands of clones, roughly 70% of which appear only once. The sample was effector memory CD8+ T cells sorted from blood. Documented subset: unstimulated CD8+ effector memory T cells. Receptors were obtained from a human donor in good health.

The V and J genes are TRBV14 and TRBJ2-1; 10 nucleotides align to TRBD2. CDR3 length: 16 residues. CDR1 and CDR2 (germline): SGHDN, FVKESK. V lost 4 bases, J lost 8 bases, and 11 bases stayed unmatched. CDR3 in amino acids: CASSPRKSGRAHEQFF. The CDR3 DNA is TGTGCCAGCAGCCCCCGGAAAAGCGGGAGGGCCCATGAGCAGTTCTTC.

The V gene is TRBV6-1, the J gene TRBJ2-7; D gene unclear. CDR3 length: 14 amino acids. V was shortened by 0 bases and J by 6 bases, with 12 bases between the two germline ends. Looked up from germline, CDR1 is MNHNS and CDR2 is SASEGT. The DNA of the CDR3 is TGTGCCAGCAGTGAAGCTCCCCAGGTGGGCGAGCAGTACTTC. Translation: CASSEAPQVGEQYF.

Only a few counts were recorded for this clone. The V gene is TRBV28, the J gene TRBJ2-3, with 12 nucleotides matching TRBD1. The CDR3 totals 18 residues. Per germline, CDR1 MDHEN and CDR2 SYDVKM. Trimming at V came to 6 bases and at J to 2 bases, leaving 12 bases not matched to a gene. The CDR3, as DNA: TGTGCCAGCAGCCTACCGGGACAGGGGGCTCGGTCCACAGATACGCAGTATTTT. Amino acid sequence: CASSLPGQGARSTDTQYF.

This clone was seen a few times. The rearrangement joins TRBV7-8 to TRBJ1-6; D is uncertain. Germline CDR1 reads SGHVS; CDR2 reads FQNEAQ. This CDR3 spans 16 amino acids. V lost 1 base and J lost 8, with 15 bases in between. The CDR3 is CASSLVVKGTDSPLHF. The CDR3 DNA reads TGTGCCAGCAGCTTAGTTGTTAAGGGTACGGATTCACCCCTCCACTTT.